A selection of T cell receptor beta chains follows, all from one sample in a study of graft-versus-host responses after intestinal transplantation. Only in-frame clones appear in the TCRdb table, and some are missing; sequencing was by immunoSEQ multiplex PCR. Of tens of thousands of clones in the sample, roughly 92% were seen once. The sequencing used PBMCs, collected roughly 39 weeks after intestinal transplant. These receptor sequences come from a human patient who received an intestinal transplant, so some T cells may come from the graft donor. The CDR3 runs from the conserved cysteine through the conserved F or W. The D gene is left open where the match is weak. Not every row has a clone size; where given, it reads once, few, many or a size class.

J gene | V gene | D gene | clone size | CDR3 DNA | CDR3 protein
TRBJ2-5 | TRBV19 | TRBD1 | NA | TGTGCCAGTAGTTTGGACAGGGAGGAGACCCAGTACTTC | CASSLDREETQYF
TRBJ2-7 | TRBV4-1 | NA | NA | TGCGCCAGCAGCCAAGCTTCAGGGAACGAGCAGTACTTC | CASSQASGNEQYF
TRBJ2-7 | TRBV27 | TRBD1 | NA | TGTGCCAGCAGTAATTCCGGGGACAGCCCCTACGAGCAGTACTTC | CASSNSGDSPYEQYF
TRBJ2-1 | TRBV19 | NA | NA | TGTGCCAGTAGTATGCTCTCGGACAGCAATGAGCAGTTCTTC | CASSMLSDSNEQFF
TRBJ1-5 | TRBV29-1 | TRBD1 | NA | TGCAGCGTCCTAGACAGGGATAGCAATCAGCCCCAGCATTTT | CSVLDRDSNQPQHF
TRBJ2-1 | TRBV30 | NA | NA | TGTGCCTGGAGTGGGCTCCTGGAGCAGTTCTTC | CAWSGLLEQFF
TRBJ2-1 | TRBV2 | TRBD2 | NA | TGTGCCAGCAGTGAGCTAGCGGGAGGGTCCTACAATGAGCAGTTCTTC | CASSELAGGSYNEQFF
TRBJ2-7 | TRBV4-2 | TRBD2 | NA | TGTGCCAGCAGCCAACGCCTAGCGGGAGCCACCTACGAGCAGTACTTC | CASSQRLAGATYEQYF
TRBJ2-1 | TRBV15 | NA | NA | TGTGCCACCAGCAGACGAGCGGTAGGCTCCTACAATGAGCAGTTCTTC | CATSRRAVGSYNEQFF
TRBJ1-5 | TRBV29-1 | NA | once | TGCAGCGTTGGGGGGGTTTCGAGCAATCAGCCCCAGCATTTT | CSVGGVSSNQPQHF
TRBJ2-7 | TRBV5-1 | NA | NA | TGCGCCAGCAGCTTGTGGGACAATACCTACGAGCAGTACTTC | CASSLWDNTYEQYF
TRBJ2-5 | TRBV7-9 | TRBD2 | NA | TGTGCCAGCAGCTTAGCGGGAGGGCGGGTTGAGACCCAGTACTTC | CASSLAGGRVETQYF
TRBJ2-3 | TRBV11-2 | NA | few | TGTGCCAGCAGCCTGACGTCAGGGGCAGATACGCAGTATTTT | CASSLTSGADTQYF